The rows below give T cell receptor beta chains drawn from one sample of a study of T-cell reconstitution after alpha-beta-depleted transplantation in children. In TCRdb, the PCR reads were re-called with MiXCR into one record per CDR3 protein. This table holds under 350,000 distinct CDR3 sequences, 9.9% found once. The material sequenced was PBMCs from the stem cell graft donor, taken from the stem cell graft. The source of these receptors is a human donor who donated a stem cell graft to a child with SCID. Both conserved end residues are part of each CDR3. The D gene is left open where the match is weak. The size entry is marked missing in some rows and otherwise reads once, few, many or a size class.

d_gene	v_gene	j_gene	abundance	CDR3aa	CDR3nt
TRBD1	TRBV7-9	TRBJ2-7	-	CATATTGVMSEQYF	TGTGCCACCGCAACAACAGGGGTGATGAGCGAGCAGTACTTC
TRBD1	TRBV5-5	TRBJ1-4	-	CASSLEQGEKLFF	TGTGCCAGCAGCTTGGAACAGGGGGAAAAACTGTTTTTT
-	TRBV10-3	TRBJ2-2	many	CAISAGPPGELFF	TGTGCCATCAGTGCAGGGCCCCCCGGGGAGCTGTTTTTT
-	TRBV7-8	TRBJ2-7	-	CASSIMISYEQYF	TGTGCCAGCAGCATAATGATCTCCTACGAGCAGTACTTC
TRBD2	TRBV5-1	TRBJ2-1	-	CASARSGGSHNEQFF	TGCGCCAGCGCCCGAAGCGGGGGGTCCCACAATGAGCAGTTCTTC
-	TRBV5-1	TRBJ2-7	once	CASSPRTDAYEQYF	TGCGCCAGCAGCCCGCGGACGGACGCCTACGAGCAGTACTTC
-	TRBV12-3/TRBV12-4	TRBJ1-6	many	CASSPDGYNSPLHF	TGTGCCAGCAGCCCCGACGGTTATAATTCACCCCTCCACTTT
TRBD2	TRBV7-3	TRBJ2-3	few	CASSLSGGATDTQYF	TGTGCCAGCAGCTTATCGGGGGGGGCAACAGATACGCAGTATTTT
TRBD1	TRBV20-1	TRBJ2-3	-	CSAGTGGRDTQYF	TGCAGTGCCGGGACAGGGGGCAGAGATACGCAGTATTTT
-	TRBV18	TRBJ2-5	many	CASSPQQETQYF	TGTGCCAGCTCACCACAACAAGAGACCCAGTACTTC
-	TRBV29-1	TRBJ2-7	-	CSVDTGLSYEQYF	TGCAGCGTTGACACAGGGCTGTCCTACGAGCAGTACTTC
-	TRBV6-5	TRBJ2-3	few	CASSKLSNTQYF	TGTGCCAGCAGTAAACTCTCCAATACGCAGTATTTT
-	TRBV27	TRBJ2-3	-	CASSLYKGNTDTQYF	TGTGCCAGCAGTTTATACAAGGGAAACACAGATACGCAGTATTTT
-	TRBV7-9	TRBJ2-7	-	CASSARDFYEQYF	TGTGCCAGCAGCGCTCGGGACTTCTACGAGCAGTACTTC
-	TRBV15	TRBJ2-7	few	CATSGHDVSSYEQYF	TGTGCCACCAGCGGACATGACGTGAGCTCCTACGAGCAGTACTTC
TRBD1	TRBV9	TRBJ1-2	-	CASSVDPNSGQDNYYGYTF	TGTGCCAGCAGCGTAGACCCTAACTCGGGACAGGATAACTACTATGGCTACACCTTC
-	TRBV3-1	TRBJ2-5	many	CASSLQGAETQYF	TGTGCCAGCAGCCTACAGGGTGCAGAGACCCAGTACTTC
TRBD1	TRBV12-3/TRBV12-4	TRBJ2-7	few	CASRTGGASYEQYF	TGTGCCAGCAGGACAGGGGGCGCGTCCTACGAGCAGTACTTC
-	TRBV2	TRBJ2-1	few	CASTGSGTLGIGEQFF	TGTGCCAGTACCGGGTCGGGGACTCTCGGTATCGGTGAGCAGTTCTTC
-	TRBV11-3	TRBJ1-1	few	CASSLDRGLRSTEAFF	TGTGCCAGCAGCTTAGATCGGGGACTCAGGTCCACTGAAGCTTTCTTT
-	TRBV27	TRBJ2-6	-	CASSLMSSGANVLTF	TGTGCCAGCAGCCTAATGTCCTCTGGGGCCAACGTCCTGACTTTC
-	TRBV4-1	TRBJ2-3	-	CASSQGAGPRYF	TGCGCCAGCAGCCAAGGAGCAGGACCCCGGTATTTT
TRBD1	TRBV5-1	TRBJ2-7	many	CASSPRTGGYEQYF	TGCGCCAGCAGCCCGAGAACAGGGGGATACGAGCAGTACTTC
-	TRBV27	TRBJ2-2	many	CASSLFVGGANTGELFF	TGTGCCAGCAGTTTATTTGTAGGGGGGGCGAACACCGGGGAGCTGTTTTTT